This T cell receptor (beta chain) originates from a study of blood T cell repertoires in COVID-19. CDR1 and CDR2 (germline): MDHEN, SYDVKM. Trimming cost V 6 bases and J 3 bases, with 3 bases left between them. This CDR3 comprises 10 residues. Clones were read by immunoSEQ multiplex PCR, and TCRdb kept only the in-frame ones, dropping some. The sample lists hundreds of thousands of clones; around 90% were seen once. The chain is built from TRBV28 and TRBJ2-7, with unresolved D. Sequencing was carried out using peripheral blood. The clonotype comes from a man aged 80 or over with acute or convalescent COVID-19. The CDR3 spells CASSYYEQYF. CDR3 sequence (DNA): TGTGCCAGCAGCTACTACGAGCAGTACTTC. The entire variable domain, with the rest obtained from reference TRBV28 and TRBJ2-7, is as follows: DVKVTQSSRYLVKRTGEKVFLECVQDMDHENMFWYRQDPGLGLRLIYFSYDVKMKEKGDIPEGYSVSREKKERFSLILESASTNQTSMYLCASSYYEQYFGPGTRLTVT.